This T cell receptor (beta chain) was sequenced for a study of radiation and T cells in renal cell carcinoma. Study-wide points: In blood, top tumor clones expanded by 2 weeks, shrinking by 4.

The table came from immunoSEQ multiplex PCR; TCRdb's copy has only in-frame clones and leaves some out. The table has 55,000 to 65,000 clones, around 78% seen once. The time point: baseline pretreatment blood. As to treatment: 15 Gy SBRT to primary tumor, nephrectomy 4 weeks later. The V end was cut by 1 base, the J end by 0 bases, with 14 bases between. The V gene's germline CDR1 is LNHDA and CDR2 SQIVND (reference sequence). The CDR3 runs 17 residues. Notes on this clone: As yet, its antigen is unknown.

The chain employs TRBV19 and TRBJ2-3; possible D gene TRBD2, 5 bases. This receptor was identified in a man aged 55 to 70 with renal cell carcinoma. This material consisted of blood, taken from a patient whose treatment included radiotherapy and nephrectomy. CDR3 amino acids: CASSIGRSPSSTDTQYF. CDR3 in DNA: TGTGCCAGTAGTATAGGGAGGTCACCTTCTAGCACAGATACGCAGTATTTT.